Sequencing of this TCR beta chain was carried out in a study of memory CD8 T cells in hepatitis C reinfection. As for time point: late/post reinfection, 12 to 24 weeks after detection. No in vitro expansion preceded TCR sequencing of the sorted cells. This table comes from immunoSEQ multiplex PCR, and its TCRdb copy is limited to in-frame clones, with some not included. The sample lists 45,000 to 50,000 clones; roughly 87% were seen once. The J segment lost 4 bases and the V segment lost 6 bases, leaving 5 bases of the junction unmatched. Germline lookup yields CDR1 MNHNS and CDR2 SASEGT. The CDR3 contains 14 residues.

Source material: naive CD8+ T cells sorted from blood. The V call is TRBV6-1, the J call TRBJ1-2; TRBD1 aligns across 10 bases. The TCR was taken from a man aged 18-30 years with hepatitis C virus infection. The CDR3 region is CASRGTGVVYGYTF. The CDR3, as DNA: TGTGCCAGCAGGGGGACAGGGGTCGTCTATGGCTACACCTTC.